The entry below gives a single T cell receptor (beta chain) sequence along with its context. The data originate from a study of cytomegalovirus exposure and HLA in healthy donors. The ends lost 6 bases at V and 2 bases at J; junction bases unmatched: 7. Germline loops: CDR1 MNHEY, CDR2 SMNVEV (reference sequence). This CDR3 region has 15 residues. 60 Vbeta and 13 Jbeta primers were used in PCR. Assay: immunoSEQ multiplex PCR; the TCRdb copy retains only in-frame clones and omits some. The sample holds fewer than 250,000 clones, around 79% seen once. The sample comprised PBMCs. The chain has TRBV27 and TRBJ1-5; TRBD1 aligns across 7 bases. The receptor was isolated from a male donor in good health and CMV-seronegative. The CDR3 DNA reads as TGTGCCAGCAGGCCAATTACAGGGGGCAATCAGCCCCAGCATTTT. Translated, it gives CASRPITGGNQPQHF.